These 28 T cell receptor beta chains were all obtained from the same sample, sequenced in a study of patients and donors after allogeneic stem cell transplantation. TCRdb fed the RT-PCR reads into MiXCR, producing one record per CDR3 protein. The sample shows about a million distinct CDR3 sequences, approximately 19% of them seen only once. Material for sequencing was blood, either unsorted or a sorted T cell fraction (not recorded which). All receptors derive from a human donor who was either an allogeneic HSCT recipient or a stem cell or donor lymphocyte infusion donor (not recorded which). It is not recorded whose cells these are; they may come from a transplant donor.

This clonotype was picked up a small number of times. The chain is built from TRBV5-6 and TRBJ1-6; 7 bases map to TRBD1. The germline V gene has CDR1 SGHDT and CDR2 YYEEEE. There are 15 residues in the CDR3. V lost 4 bases to trimming and J lost 7 bases; unmatched junction nucleotides: 8. CDR3 nucleotides: TGTGCCAGCAGCGGACCGGGACAGAGGAATTCACCCCTCCACTTT. Translating gives CASSGPGQRNSPLHF.

The chain recombines TRBV12-3 or TRBV12-4 with TRBJ2-1; D ambiguous. Trimming pared 3 bases from V and 8 bases from J, leaving 14 bases between. The CDR3 is 14 amino acids. The CDR3 loop reads CASSLLFGAYEQFF. CDR3 DNA: TGTGCCAGCAGTTTGTTGTTTGGAGCCTATGAGCAGTTCTTC.

This CDR3 reads CASSGDIGKAFF. For the CDR3, the DNA is TGTGCCAGCAGCGGGGACATCGGGAAAGCTTTCTTT. J is TRBJ1-1 and V is TRBV9, with TRBD1 as a possible D gene (6 bases). Trimming removed 3 bases from V and 9 bases from J, with 12 bases in between. Germline CDR1 and CDR2: SGDLS and YYNGEE. This CDR3 is built from 12 residues.

For this clonotype: Germline and junction disagree at one end, which may indicate a read error. The chain carries TRBV20-1 and TRBJ2-7; 7 bases are shared with TRBD1. CDR1 DFQATT and CDR2 SNEGSKA come from the germline V gene (reference sequence). This CDR3 is built from 11 residues. The CDR3 region is CSADPRDSLHF. CDR3 in DNA: TGCAGTGCAGACCCCAGGGACAGCTTACACTTC.

The chain joins TRBV2 to TRBJ1-1, with TRBD1 as a possible D gene (6 bases). The V and J ends lost 6 bases and 6 bases respectively, with 17 bases between them. CDR1 and CDR2 from the germline V gene are SNHLY and FYNNEI. The CDR3 extends over 14 amino acids. CDR3 region: CASRGLTEGAEAFF. In DNA, the CDR3 is TGTGCCAGCAGGGGTCTGACGGAGGGGGCTGAAGCTTTCTTT.

This clonotype was seen many times. V and J are TRBV12-3 or TRBV12-4 and TRBJ2-2, with 9 bases identical to TRBD2. This CDR3 is built from 19 residues. With V trimmed by 7 bases and J by 8 bases, 23 bases remained unmatched. In DNA, the CDR3 is TGTGCCAGCACCCTCCGAAGCCCCTGGGCTAGCGGGATCAGGGGGGAGCTGTTTTTT. Translation gives CASTLRSPWASGIRGELFF.

CDR3 amino acids: CASSRGASQPQHF. The CDR3 DNA follows: TGTGCCAGCAGTCGGGGGGCCTCTCAGCCCCAGCATTTT. The chain combines TRBV6-1 with TRBJ1-5; tentative D call: TRBD1 (6 bases). The CDR3 covers 13 residues. Looked up from germline, CDR1 is MNHNS and CDR2 is SASEGT. V lost 5 bases and J 6 bases, leaving 11 bases between the germline ends.

There are a few counts of this clonotype. This chain connects TRBV20-1 to TRBJ2-7; 9 bases are shared with TRBD1. CDR3 length equals 14 residues. J lost 0 bases, V lost 6 bases, and 6 bases had no gene match. Germline CDR1 and CDR2: DFQATT and SNEGSKA (reference sequence). CDR3 in amino acids: CSAVRQGGSYEQYF. CDR3 nucleotides: TGCAGTGCCGTACGACAGGGGGGCTCCTACGAGCAGTACTTC.

This rearrangement joins TRBV20-1 to TRBJ2-5; TRBD2 aligns across 9 bases. Germline V gives CDR1 DFQATT, CDR2 SNEGSKA (reference sequence). The CDR3 contains 13 residues. V shed 6 bases, J shed 5 bases, and the junction held 7 bases outside the gene matches. The CDR3 region is CSARGGLGETQYF. The DNA of the CDR3 is TGCAGTGCGCGGGGGGGCCTGGGGGAGACCCAGTACTTC.

This clonotype was found a few times. This chain connects TRBV6-1 to TRBJ2-3; 11 bases map to TRBD2. The CDR3 has 16 residues. J lost 2 bases, V lost 6 bases, and 7 bases had no gene match. The germline gives CDR1 MNHNS, CDR2 SASEGT. CDR3 sequence (DNA): TGTGCCAGCAGACCCTTAGCGGGAGGGACCACAGATACGCAGTATTTT. Encoded protein: CASRPLAGGTTDTQYF.

This chain joins TRBV5-6 and TRBJ2-7, with D perhaps matching TRBD1 (6 bases). In germline, CDR1 is SGHDT, CDR2 YYEEEE. This CDR3 is 13 amino acids long. V shed 4 bases and J shed 5 bases, with 13 bases lying between them. This chain's CDR3 is CASSVQGWNEQYF. In DNA, the CDR3 is TGTGCCAGCAGCGTACAGGGTTGGAACGAGCAGTACTTC.

This chain uses TRBV6-2 or TRBV6-3 with TRBJ2-7; tentatively, D is TRBD2 (5 bases). The germline gives CDR1 MNHEY, CDR2 SVGEGT. V shed 6 bases and J shed 3 bases, with 12 bases lying between them. This CDR3 has 13 residues. DNA of the CDR3: TGTGCCAGCAGCGAGTTCGGGAACTACGAGCAGTACTTC. The encoded protein is CASSEFGNYEQYF.

This clonotype was detected only a few times. The rearrangement joins TRBV20-1 to TRBJ2-7, with a weak D call TRBD1 (6 bases). Trimming removed 6 bases from V and 3 bases from J, with 15 bases in between. Per germline, CDR1 DFQATT and CDR2 SNEGSKA (reference sequence). This CDR3 is 13 amino acids long. The DNA for the CDR3 is TGCAGTGCCACAATCACAGGGCTCTACGAGCAGTACTTC. It encodes CSATITGLYEQYF.

V is TRBV4-2 and J is TRBJ2-4; D not resolved. The V end was cut by 3 bases, the J end by 0 bases, with 15 bases between. Germline V lookup: CDR1 LGHNA, CDR2 YNFKEQ. The CDR3 is 17 residues long. The CDR3 sequence is CASSHEGSGTAKNIQYF. The CDR3 coding sequence is TGTGCCAGCAGCCACGAAGGGTCCGGTACAGCCAAAAACATTCAGTACTTC.

This clonotype was seen more than once but under ten times. The rearrangement joins TRBV6-1 to TRBJ1-5; D is undetermined. CDR3 length: 13 amino acids. The ends were cut back, 2 bases at V and 5 bases at J, with 7 bases in the middle. The V gene's germline CDR1 is MNHNS and CDR2 SASEGT. The chain's CDR3 is CASSELTHQPQHF. In nucleotides, the CDR3 is TGTGCCAGCAGTGAACTGACTCATCAGCCCCAGCATTTT.

This clonotype turned up a few times. This chain joins TRBV20-1 and TRBJ2-5; possibly TRBD1 or TRBD2 for D (5 bases each). The CDR3 is 11 residues long. Trimming took 7 bases from V and 2 from J, leaving 8 bases between them. Germline values: CDR1 DFQATT, CDR2 SNEGSKA (reference sequence). The CDR3 sequence: CSGGVQETQYF. CDR3 nucleotides: TGCAGTGGAGGGGTACAAGAGACCCAGTACTTC.

The table lists this clonotype with a few counts. The J gene is TRBJ1-2, the V gene TRBV9; no reliable D call. The CDR3 consists of 14 residues. V was cut by 0 bases and J by 2 bases, with 8 bases left in between. Looked up from germline, CDR1 is SGDLS and CDR2 is YYNGEE. This CDR3 reads CASSVAEQNYGYTF. The CDR3, as DNA: TGTGCCAGCAGCGTAGCTGAACAGAACTATGGCTACACCTTC.

This clonotype was seen a handful of times. The rearrangement uses TRBV12-3 or TRBV12-4 and TRBJ1-4, with TRBD1 identical over 11 bases. The CDR3 runs 16 residues. With 5 bases clipped from V and 8 bases from J, the junction kept 10 bases outside the gene matches. The CDR3 DNA reads TGTGCCAGCAGTCCGAGGACAGGGGGCGAGGGAGAAAAACTGTTTTTT. Translating it yields CASSPRTGGEGEKLFF.

The chain has TRBV20-1 and TRBJ2-1, with unresolved D. This CDR3 is built from 12 residues. Germline CDR1 reads DFQATT; CDR2 reads SNEGSKA (reference sequence). The CDR3 region is CALGPIYNEQFF. Written as DNA, the CDR3 is TGCGCCCTCGGGCCGATCTACAATGAGCAGTTCTTC.

V is TRBV12-3 or TRBV12-4 and J is TRBJ1-3; D remains unclear. The CDR3 extends over 15 amino acids. With 4 bases removed from V and 4 bases from J, the gap between germline ends came to 14 bases. The CDR3 here is CASSSPGYRGNTIYF. Written as DNA, the CDR3 is TGTGCCAGCAGTTCCCCGGGATACCGAGGAAACACCATATATTTT.

The chain uses TRBV12-3 or TRBV12-4 and TRBJ1-5, with D tentatively TRBD1 (5 bases). The ends were cut back, 8 bases at V and 3 bases at J, with 20 bases in the middle. The CDR3 covers 16 residues. The CDR3 spells CASRGRRGATNQPQHF. DNA for the CDR3: TGTGCCAGCCGGGGTCGGAGAGGGGCTACCAATCAGCCCCAGCATTTT.

The table lists this clonotype with a few counts. The V call is TRBV7-8, the J call TRBJ1-1, with D possibly being TRBD1 (5 bases). Germline V gene data show CDR1 as SGHVS and CDR2 as FQNEAQ. V lost 5 bases and J 4 bases, leaving 17 bases between the germline ends. The CDR3 runs to 15 residues. The CDR3 loop reads CASSPRAGVGTEAFF. CDR3 sequence (DNA): TGTGCCAGCAGCCCGAGGGCGGGGGTAGGCACTGAAGCTTTCTTT.

V gene TRBV7-6 combines with J gene TRBJ2-2, with 8 bases lining up with TRBD2. Germline-derived CDR1 and CDR2 are SGHVS and FNYEAQ. This CDR3 spans 16 amino acids. V shed 4 bases, J shed 4 bases, and the junction held 8 bases outside the gene matches. The CDR3 sequence is CASSSRSGSSTGELFF. CDR3 nucleotide sequence: TGTGCCAGCAGCTCCAGAAGCGGGAGTAGCACCGGGGAGCTGTTTTTT.

This clonotype was seen a few times. The chain employs TRBV20-1 and TRBJ1-3, with TRBD1 matching 7 bases. There are 14 residues in the CDR3. V shed 4 bases and J 4 bases; nucleotides not matched to a gene: 7. Germline V gene data show CDR1 as DFQATT and CDR2 as SNEGSKA (reference sequence). The DNA for the CDR3 is TGCAGTGCTAAACCCCCGGACAGGGGAAACACCATATATTTT. It specifies CSAKPPDRGNTIYF.

V is TRBV29-1 and J is TRBJ2-1, with 7 nucleotides matching TRBD1. The CDR3 has 13 residues. The V gene's germline CDR1 is SQVTM and CDR2 ANQGSEA. V was pared by 2 bases and J by 7 bases, with 5 bases of the junction left unmatched. The CDR3 DNA follows: TGCAGCGTTGAACGGGACAGCAGGAATGAGCAGTTCTTC. Protein product: CSVERDSRNEQFF.

This clonotype was found once. The J gene is TRBJ2-1, the V gene TRBV27; TRBD2 aligns across 7 bases. J was trimmed by 6 bases and V by 5 bases; bases with no gene match: 10. Germline V lookup: CDR1 MNHEY, CDR2 SMNVEV (reference sequence). The CDR3 covers 15 residues. In DNA form, the CDR3 reads TGTGCCAGCAGTCCCCGACTAGCAGTTATCAATGAGCAGTTCTTC. As protein: CASSPRLAVINEQFF.

This clonotype was seen only a few times. J is TRBJ2-7 and V is TRBV6-2 or TRBV6-3, with 13 bases lining up with TRBD2. The CDR3 spans 18 residues. The ends lost 2 bases at V and 3 bases at J; junction bases unmatched: 10. Germline CDR1 MNHEY, CDR2 SVGEGT. DNA of the CDR3: TGTGCCAGCAGTTACCCCCCGGCCCGACTAGCGGGAGGCTACGAGCAGTACTTC. Encoded protein: CASSYPPARLAGGYEQYF.

This chain uses TRBV5-1 with TRBJ1-6, with 7 nucleotides matching TRBD1. There are 16 residues in the CDR3. Trimming removed 0 bases from V and 7 bases from J; junction bases left unmatched: 7. CDR1 is SGHRS, CDR2 YFSETQ, per germline. The CDR3 is CASSLGAGGFNSPLHF. The CDR3 bases are TGCGCCAGCAGCTTGGGTGCAGGGGGTTTCAATTCACCCCTCCACTTT.